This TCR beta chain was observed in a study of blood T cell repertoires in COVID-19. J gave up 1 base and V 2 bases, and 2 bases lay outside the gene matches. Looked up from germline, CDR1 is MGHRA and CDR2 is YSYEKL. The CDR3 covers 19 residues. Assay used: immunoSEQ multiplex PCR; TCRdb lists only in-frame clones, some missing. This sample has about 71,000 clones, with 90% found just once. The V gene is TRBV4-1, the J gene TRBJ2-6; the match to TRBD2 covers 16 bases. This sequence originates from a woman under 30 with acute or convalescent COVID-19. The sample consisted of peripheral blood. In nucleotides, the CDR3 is TGCGCCAGCAGCCAACCGGGACTAGCGGGAGGGTCTGGGGCCAACGTCCTGACTTTC. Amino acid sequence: CASSQPGLAGGSGANVLTF.